One and the same sample provided the 30 T cell receptor beta chains below, sequenced in a study of shared clonotypes between healthy human individuals. Repertoires were generated with immunoSEQ multiplex PCR, while TCRdb's copy carries only in-frame clones and drops some. The sample includes roughly 2.5 million clones, over 85% seen only once; the top ten take around 0.14%. Sequencing was carried out using naive CD4+ T cells sorted from blood. Subset noted: CD45RA+ positively selected. The receptor source for this set is a man aged 18 to 30 in good health.

The rearrangement joins TRBV19 to TRBJ2-4, with unresolved D. Trimming shortened V by 0 bases and J by 0 bases, and 9 bases separated the two germline ends. The length of the CDR3 is 16 residues. Germline CDR1 reads LNHDA; CDR2 reads SQIVND (reference sequence). CDR3 loop: CASSIDSEVAKNIQYF. The CDR3 DNA reads as TGTGCCAGTAGTATAGATAGTGAGGTAGCCAAAAACATTCAGTACTTC.

The chain links TRBV7-2 to TRBJ2-1; D may be TRBD2 (5 bases). The length of the CDR3 is 18 residues. V was clipped by 1 base and J by 1 base, with 17 bases between them. CDR1 and CDR2 (germline): SGHTA, FQGNSA. The CDR3 sequence is CASSLVALASLSYNEQFF. The CDR3 region has the DNA TGTGCCAGCAGCTTAGTTGCGTTAGCGTCCCTTTCCTACAATGAGCAGTTCTTC.

The CDR3 spells CASSQLPGVTYEQYF. The CDR3 nucleotides are TGCGCCAGCAGCCAGCTACCCGGGGTGACCTACGAGCAGTACTTC. J is TRBJ2-7 and V is TRBV4-1, with D possibly TRBD2 on 5 matching bases. Between the trimmed V and J ends, which lost 3 bases and 2 bases, there was a span of 14 bases. CDR3 length: 15 residues. From germline, CDR1 is MGHRA and CDR2 YSYEKL.

V gene TRBV19 combines with J gene TRBJ2-7; 7 bases are shared with TRBD1. Trimming at V came to 9 bases and at J to 7 bases, leaving 12 bases not matched to a gene. The CDR3 consists of 13 residues. The germline V gene encodes CDR1 LNHDA and CDR2 SQIVND (reference sequence). For the CDR3, the DNA is TGTGCCAGCAGACAGGGTGAATGGAAAGAGCAGTACTTC. Amino acids: CASRQGEWKEQYF.

The V call is TRBV9, the J call TRBJ1-4; tentatively, D is TRBD1 (5 bases). The CDR3 is 12 residues long. Germline values: CDR1 SGDLS, CDR2 YYNGEE. The germline V and J ends were trimmed by 4 bases and 7 bases, with 8 bases remaining between them. The CDR3 is CASSPGGEKLFF. The CDR3 coding sequence is TGTGCCAGCAGCCCGGGGGGTGAAAAACTGTTTTTT.

This clone was seen only once. V and J are TRBV5-1 and TRBJ2-1; TRBD2 agrees at 10 bases. Germline CDR1 reads SGHRS; CDR2 reads YFSETQ. This CDR3 comprises 15 residues. With V trimmed by 0 bases and J by 6 bases, 3 bases remained unmatched. The CDR3 reads CASSLELAGLNEQFF. The CDR3 DNA reads TGCGCCAGCAGCTTGGAACTAGCGGGACTCAATGAGCAGTTCTTC.

The chain couples TRBV28 to TRBJ2-7, with D maybe TRBD2 (6 bases). Germline V gene sequence: CDR1 MDHEN, CDR2 SYDVKM. V shed 6 bases and J shed 4 bases, with 16 bases lying between them. The CDR3 is 14 residues long. The CDR3 DNA follows: TGTGCCAGCAGCCTCGGGACTCGGTGGTACGAGCAGTACTTC. This codes for CASSLGTRWYEQYF.

The rearrangement uses TRBV9 and TRBJ2-1, with TRBD2 identical over 10 bases. CDR1 is SGDLS, CDR2 YYNGEE, per germline. This CDR3 comprises 16 residues. With V trimmed by 4 bases and J by 9 bases, 13 bases remained unmatched. In DNA form, the CDR3 reads TGTGCCAGCAGCCCGTCGGGGCTAGCGGGAGATCTTGAGCAGTTCTTC. Its translation: CASSPSGLAGDLEQFF.

The chain combines TRBV7-6 with TRBJ1-2, with TRBD1 identical over 12 bases. The V gene's germline CDR1 is SGHVS and CDR2 FNYEAQ. CDR3 length: 16 amino acids. Unmatched junction bases numbered 12, after V lost 5 bases and J lost 8 bases. Here the CDR3 DNA reads TGTGCCAGCAGCAGAAATCCGGGACAGGGGGCTTGGGGCTACACCTTC. As protein: CASSRNPGQGAWGYTF.

The V gene is TRBV6-9, the J gene TRBJ2-7; weak D call: TRBD2 (5 bases). The CDR3 runs to 17 residues. Germline values: CDR1 MNHGY, CDR2 SVAAGI. V was cut by 0 bases and J by 6 bases, with 21 bases left in between. This CDR3 is CASSYSIGGETRSEQYF. CDR3 in DNA: TGTGCCAGCAGTTATTCCATAGGTGGGGAGACTCGATCCGAGCAGTACTTC.

For this clone: Other DNA sequences in this specimen translate into the identical CDR3. V and J are TRBV5-4 and TRBJ2-7; D unresolved. V was shortened by 2 bases and J by 4 bases, with 7 bases between the two germline ends. Per the germline V gene, CDR1 is SGHNT and CDR2 is YYREEE (reference sequence). CDR3 length: 12 residues. As DNA, the CDR3 is TGTGCCAGCAGCTTTCTCGGGTACGAGCAGTACTTC. Translated, it gives CASSFLGYEQYF. Using reference TRBV5-4 and TRBJ2-7 for the parts outside the CDR3, the full variable domain is ETGVTQSPTHLIKTRGQQVTLRCSSQSGHNTVSWYQQALGQGPQFIFQYYREEENGRGNFPPRFSGLQFPNYSSELNVNALELDDSALYLCASSFLGYEQYFGPGTRLTVT.

Remarks on this clone: This same CDR3 is encoded by further DNA sequences in the sample. V gene TRBV28 combines with J gene TRBJ1-4; D is undetermined. V shed 6 bases and J shed 2 bases, with 4 bases lying between them. The CDR3 sequence is 12 residues long. Germline V gives CDR1 MDHEN, CDR2 SYDVKM. The CDR3 DNA sequence: TGTGCCAGCAGATCTACTAATGAAAAACTGTTTTTT. Translated: CASRSTNEKLFF.

The CDR3 sequence is CASSLGLTGLEINSPLHF. CDR3 coding DNA: TGCGCCAGCAGCTTGGGGTTAACAGGGCTGGAGATTAATTCACCCCTCCACTTT. This chain joins TRBV5-1 and TRBJ1-6; a weak D match, TRBD1 (6 bases). Trimming left V 0 bases short and J 6 bases short, with 19 bases between. Germline V gene lookup returns CDR1 SGHRS and CDR2 YFSETQ. The CDR3 consists of 18 residues.

The gene calls are TRBV2 and TRBJ2-1; TRBD2 matches at 8 bases. The V gene end was trimmed by 8 bases and the J gene end by 9 bases; junction bases not matched to a gene: 15. This CDR3 region has 15 residues. Looked up from germline, CDR1 is SNHLY and CDR2 is FYNNEI. In DNA form, the CDR3 reads TGTGCCAGCTCCCCGTCCGGGGGGGGGTTGAGTGAGCAGTTCTTC. Protein product: CASSPSGGGLSEQFF.

This chain connects TRBV6-5 to TRBJ2-7; D unresolved. Germline CDR1 and CDR2: MNHEY and SVGAGI. The CDR3 consists of 14 residues. The ends were cut back, 9 bases at V and 4 bases at J, with 19 bases in the middle. In DNA, the CDR3 is TGTGCCAGTTCCCGAGGTCCCCTCGTGTACGAGCAGTACTTC. It is translated as CASSRGPLVYEQYF.

DNA of the CDR3: TGCGCCAGCTGTCTGGGGGGGCCAAACAATGAGCAGTTCTTC. Translation gives CASCLGGPNNEQFF. This chain connects TRBV5-1 to TRBJ2-1; D is perhaps TRBD2 (7 bases). V was clipped by 7 bases and J by 5 bases, with 16 bases between them. The CDR3 contains 14 residues. Germline CDR1 SGHRS, CDR2 YFSETQ. Combining the CDR3 with reference TRBV5-1 and TRBJ2-1 gives the whole variable domain KAGVTQTPRYLIKTRGQQVTLSCSPISGHRSVSWYQQTPGQGLQFLFEYFSETQRNKGNFPGRFSGRQFSNSRSEMNVSTLELGDSALYLCASCLGGPNNEQFFGPGTRLTVL.

The DNA for the CDR3 is TGTGCCAGCAGCTTGGAGCCGGATACGCAGTATTTT. Its protein product is CASSLEPDTQYF. The rearrangement links TRBV7-6 to TRBJ2-3; D is undetermined. CDR3 length: 12 amino acids. Germline values: CDR1 SGHVS, CDR2 FNYEAQ. The ends were cut back, 3 bases at V and 6 bases at J, with 7 bases in the middle.

The CDR3 sequence is CASSPGDTTRGTEQYF. The CDR3 DNA reads TGTGCCAGCTCACCAGGCGACACGACCCGGGGAACCGAGCAGTACTTC. The chain links TRBV18 to TRBJ2-7, with D perhaps TRBD2 (5 bases). Germline CDR1 is KGHSH and CDR2 is LQKENI. Trimming left V 2 bases short and J 6 bases short, with 20 bases between. This CDR3 spans 16 amino acids.

This chain uses TRBV10-3 with TRBJ2-7, with no clear D. Trimming removed 0 bases from V and 2 bases from J, with 11 bases in between. Per the germline V gene, CDR1 is ENHRY and CDR2 is SYGVKD. The CDR3 extends over 15 amino acids. The CDR3 DNA reads as TGTGCCATCAGTGAGTCGAATCTTGGACCCTACGAGCAGTACTTC. It translates to CAISESNLGPYEQYF.

This clone has a single count. The J gene is TRBJ2-7, the V gene TRBV12-5; D possibly uses TRBD1 or TRBD2 (5 bases each). Germline CDR1 reads LGHNT; CDR2 reads FRNRAP. There are 12 residues in the CDR3. V was shortened by 7 bases and J by 7 bases, with 14 bases between the two germline ends. The CDR3 sequence is CASVWGWREQYF. Here the CDR3 DNA reads TGTGCTAGTGTTTGGGGCTGGAGGGAGCAGTACTTC.

Details on this clone: This specimen includes other DNA sequences encoding the same CDR3. The chain uses TRBV6-1 and TRBJ2-5; no reliable D call. CDR3 size: 10 residues. Between the trimmed V and J ends, which lost 1 base and 6 bases, there was a span of 0 bases. Germline V gene data show CDR1 as MNHNS and CDR2 as SASEGT. The CDR3 nucleotides are TGTGCCAGCAGTGAAGAGACCCAGTACTTC. Translation gives CASSEETQYF.

This clone appeared once. The V call is TRBV6-1, the J call TRBJ1-1, with D unresolved. The germline V gene encodes CDR1 MNHNS and CDR2 SASEGT. V shed 6 bases and J shed 9 bases, with 14 bases lying between them. The CDR3 is 12 residues long. CDR3 coding DNA: TGTGCCAGCAGGGGTACAGTCAGGAAAGCTTTCTTT. This encodes CASRGTVRKAFF.

Here the CDR3 DNA reads TGTGCCAGCAGGCAGGGTTCTGGGGCCAACGTCCTGACTTTC. Protein sequence: CASRQGSGANVLTF. The V and J genes are TRBV2 and TRBJ2-6; TRBD1 is a possible D gene (5 bases). V was clipped by 6 bases and J by 1 base, with 7 bases between them. This CDR3 region has 14 residues. Germline V lookup: CDR1 SNHLY, CDR2 FYNNEI.

In the case of this clone: In the same sample, other DNA sequences code for this CDR3. V and J are TRBV5-1 and TRBJ2-3; TRBD2 matches at 7 bases. J was trimmed by 0 bases and V by 5 bases; bases with no gene match: 3. CDR3 length equals 14 residues. CDR1 SGHRS and CDR2 YFSETQ come from the germline V gene. The CDR3 spells CASSRSGSTDTQYF. The CDR3 nucleotides read TGCGCCAGCAGTCGTAGCGGGAGCACAGATACGCAGTATTTT.

The chain employs TRBV19 and TRBJ1-5; 8 nucleotides align to TRBD1. V was clipped by 10 bases and J by 7 bases; unmatched bases: 9. The CDR3 consists of 13 residues. The germline V gene has CDR1 LNHDA and CDR2 SQIVND (reference sequence). The CDR3 DNA is TGTGCCACTGCCAGGGGGCGCGGACAGCCCCAGCATTTT. It specifies CATARGRGQPQHF.

The chain is built from TRBV18 and TRBJ2-5; 7 nucleotides agree with TRBD2. The trim removed 5 bases at V and 5 bases at J, leaving 14 bases unmatched. The CDR3 loop spans 16 amino acids. The germline CDR1 and CDR2 sequences are KGHSH and LQKENI. The CDR3 is CASSRSAGVIGETQYF. The CDR3 DNA is TGTGCCAGCTCAAGGTCGGCGGGAGTTATAGGGGAGACCCAGTACTTC.

In regard to this clone: At the DNA level, this CDR3 is encoded by other sequences in the same sample as well. For the CDR3, the DNA is TGCGCCAGCAGCAGGGGTCTTCAGGAGACCCAGTACTTC. This encodes CASSRGLQETQYF. V is TRBV5-1 and J is TRBJ2-5; maybe TRBD1 (5 bases). This CDR3 contains 13 residues. Trimming left V 4 bases short and J 5 bases short, with 12 bases between. Looked up from germline, CDR1 is SGHRS and CDR2 is YFSETQ.

V gene TRBV7-2 combines with J gene TRBJ2-1; 8 nucleotides match TRBD2. From germline, CDR1 is SGHTA and CDR2 FQGNSA. V was clipped by 2 bases and J by 4 bases; unmatched bases: 7. This CDR3 contains 16 residues. The CDR3: CASSLMWREAYNEQFF. CDR3 sequence (DNA): TGTGCCAGCAGCTTAATGTGGCGGGAGGCGTACAATGAGCAGTTCTTC.

The V gene is TRBV6-1, the J gene TRBJ1-1; 7 bases fit TRBD1. Per the germline V gene, CDR1 is MNHNS and CDR2 is SASEGT. The V segment lost 6 bases and the J segment 4 bases; nucleotides outside the gene matches: 5. The CDR3 has 13 residues. The CDR3 region is CASRETGATEAFF. The CDR3, as DNA: TGTGCCAGCAGAGAAACAGGGGCCACTGAAGCTTTCTTT.

The gene calls are TRBV29-1 and TRBJ2-5; 8 nucleotides align to TRBD2. The germline V gene encodes CDR1 SQVTM and CDR2 ANQGSEA. The CDR3 covers 13 residues. The J segment lost 5 bases and the V segment lost 4 bases, leaving 6 bases of the junction unmatched. This CDR3 reads CSVARGGAETQYF. The CDR3 DNA sequence: TGCAGCGTTGCCCGGGGGGGGGCCGAGACCCAGTACTTC.